These 13 T cell receptor beta chains came from one sample sequenced in a study of blood T cell repertoires in COVID-19. Using immunoSEQ multiplex PCR, the repertoire was profiled, and TCRdb retains in-frame clones only, with some absent. Among about 270,000 clones listed, around 87% were seen once. The sample taken for sequencing was peripheral blood. The receptor set was obtained from a woman aged 50 to 60 with acute or convalescent COVID-19.

V usage is TRBV5-1 and J usage is TRBJ1-1; tentative D call: TRBD1 (6 bases). The CDR3 runs 16 residues. The germline V gene encodes CDR1 SGHRS and CDR2 YFSETQ. V shed 0 bases and J shed 4 bases, with 16 bases lying between them. CDR3 nucleotides: TGCGCCAGCAGCTTGGACACAGGGTCTGCGGGCACTGAAGCTTTCTTT. This sequence encodes CASSLDTGSAGTEAFF.

V and J are TRBV19 and TRBJ2-3, with a tentative D call TRBD2 (6 bases). Germline CDR1 reads LNHDA; CDR2 reads SQIVND (reference sequence). Trimming removed 5 bases at V and 3 bases at J, with 9 bases between. The CDR3 runs 13 residues. CDR3 coding DNA: TGTGCCAGTAGTGGTCTAGCGACAGATACGCAGTATTTT. It encodes CASSGLATDTQYF.

The chain combines TRBV28 with TRBJ1-5; D is possibly TRBD1 (5 bases). Germline values: CDR1 MDHEN, CDR2 SYDVKM. The CDR3 length is 15 residues. V was trimmed by 3 bases and J by 5 bases, leaving 14 bases between them. The CDR3: CASSFLGTGDQPQHF. CDR3 nucleotides: TGTGCCAGCAGTTTTCTTGGGACGGGGGATCAGCCCCAGCATTTT.

This clone was seen a few times. This chain joins TRBV27 and TRBJ1-1; D is unclear. The V gene's germline CDR1 is MNHEY and CDR2 SMNVEV (reference sequence). CDR3 length: 15 amino acids. V was shortened by 5 bases and J by 1 base, with 14 bases between the two germline ends. The CDR3, as DNA: TGTGCCAGCAGTCCCTACTTTCAACGGAACACTGAAGCTTTCTTT. Translation gives CASSPYFQRNTEAFF.

This sequence joins TRBV10-3 and TRBJ1-1; 7 positions agree with TRBD1. Germline-derived CDR1 and CDR2 are ENHRY and SYGVKD. Trimming removed 2 bases from V and 3 bases from J; junction bases left unmatched: 6. This CDR3 comprises 15 residues. The CDR3 DNA reads as TGTGCCATCAGTGAGGAGGGGGCTGGGGACACTGAAGCTTTCTTT. Its translation: CAISEEGAGDTEAFF.

The chain combines TRBV5-5 with TRBJ1-2; D might be TRBD1 (5 bases). This CDR3 spans 15 amino acids. The germline V gene encodes CDR1 SGHKS and CDR2 YYEKEE (reference sequence). V lost 4 bases, J lost 5 bases, and 18 bases lay in between. The CDR3 is CASSPGGTAPYGYTF. The DNA of the CDR3 is TGTGCCAGCAGCCCTGGGGGGACGGCCCCTTATGGCTACACCTTC. Combining the CDR3 with reference TRBV5-5 and TRBJ1-2 gives the whole variable domain DAGVTQSPTHLIKTRGQQVTLRCSPISGHKSVSWYQQVLGQGPQFIFQYYEKEERGRGNFPDRFSARQFPNYSSELNVNALLLGDSALYLCASSPGGTAPYGYTFGSGTRLTVV.

The rearrangement uses TRBV29-1 and TRBJ2-2, with 11 positions matching TRBD2. Germline-derived CDR1 and CDR2 are SQVTM and ANQGSEA. The CDR3 sequence is 14 residues long. V was clipped by 4 bases and J by 9 bases; unmatched bases: 7. Written as DNA, the CDR3 is TGCAGCGTTGTACTAGCGGGAGTTGTTTGGGAGCTGTTTTTT. The encoded protein is CSVVLAGVVWELFF.

The chain recombines TRBV27 with TRBJ1-5; weak D call: TRBD1 (6 bases). The length of the CDR3 is 15 residues. Germline CDR1 is MNHEY and CDR2 is SMNVEV (reference sequence). The germline V and J ends were trimmed by 4 bases and 4 bases, with 14 bases remaining between them. DNA of the CDR3: TGTGCCAGCAGTTCCGCAGGGGATTGGAATCAGCCCCAGCATTTT. It translates to CASSSAGDWNQPQHF.

J is TRBJ1-1 and V is TRBV7-9, with D maybe TRBD1 (5 bases). Germline V gene sequence: CDR1 SEHNR, CDR2 FQNEAQ (reference sequence). The CDR3 covers 14 residues. V lost 6 bases to trimming and J lost 4 bases, with 15 bases between them. Here the CDR3 DNA reads TGTGCCAGCAGGTTGCAGGGTCTGGCCACTGAAGCTTTCTTT. Translation: CASRLQGLATEAFF. Using reference TRBV7-9 and TRBJ1-1 for the parts outside the CDR3, the full variable domain is DTGVSQNPRHKITKRGQNVTFRCDPISEHNRLYWYRQTLGQGPEFLTYFQNEAQLEKSRLLSDRFSAERPKGSFSTLEIQRTEQGDSAMYLCASRLQGLATEAFFGQGTRLTVV.

The genes are TRBV7-9 and TRBJ2-7; perhaps TRBD1 as D (5 bases). The CDR3 covers 13 residues. Germline CDR1 is SEHNR and CDR2 is FQNEAQ (reference sequence). Trimming took 5 bases from V and 3 from J, leaving 11 bases between them. The CDR3 bases are TGTGCCAGCAGCCCCGACAGCTTCTACGAGCAGTACTTC. Protein sequence: CASSPDSFYEQYF.

This clone was observed a few times. The chain combines TRBV24-1 with TRBJ2-1; 9 bases agree with TRBD1. CDR3 length equals 14 residues. CDR1 and CDR2 from the germline V gene are KGHDR and SFDVKD. Germline trimming cut 7 bases from V and 3 bases from J; bases unmatched to any gene: 3. For the CDR3, the DNA is TGTGCCACCAGCAGACAGGGGGGCTACAATGAGCAGTTCTTC. Translation: CATSRQGGYNEQFF.

This clone was seen once. V gene TRBV7-2 combines with J gene TRBJ2-1; weak D call: TRBD2 (5 bases). The V gene's germline CDR1 is SGHTA and CDR2 FQGNSA. V dropped 5 bases and J dropped 0 bases, with 8 bases sitting between them. This CDR3 is built from 14 residues. The CDR3 reads CASSASISYNEQFF. The DNA for the CDR3 is TGTGCCAGCAGCGCTAGCATCTCCTACAATGAGCAGTTCTTC.

This clone has a single count. The V gene is TRBV27, the J gene TRBJ2-7; possibly TRBD2 for D (6 bases). Germline V gene data show CDR1 as MNHEY and CDR2 as SMNVEV (reference sequence). The CDR3 covers 15 residues. Trimming took 5 bases from V and 2 from J, leaving 16 bases between them. CDR3 region: CASSGSGREAYEQYF. Written as DNA, the CDR3 is TGTGCCAGCAGTGGTAGTGGGCGGGAAGCCTACGAGCAGTACTTC.